This TCR beta chain was captured in a study of monozygotic twins with inflammatory bowel disease. The study, taken as a whole, reports: Fewer shared clonotypes with others were found in IBD patients than in healthy twins, especially with disease activity.

Each TCR library consumed approximately 3,500 ng of total RNA. Researchers used template switching to add UMIs featuring a 6-nucleotide sample barcode. For each CDR3 protein, TCRdb gives one entry from its re-call of the 5' RACE reads, without DNA. The ten most abundant clones cover under 2.5% of a sample with approximately 140,000 distinct CDR3 sequences. Comments on this clonotype: Its antigen is not identified.

Germline values: CDR1 SGHRS, CDR2 YFSETQ. The CDR3 is 14 residues long. Whole blood served as the source of total RNA, and no T cell sorting took place. The origin of this receptor is a human donor with ulcerative colitis or Crohn's disease, or a healthy co-twin of an affected twin (not recorded which). The rearrangement joins TRBV5-1 to TRBJ1-4. Sequencing used blood. CDR3 in amino acids: CASRVGTTNEKLFF.